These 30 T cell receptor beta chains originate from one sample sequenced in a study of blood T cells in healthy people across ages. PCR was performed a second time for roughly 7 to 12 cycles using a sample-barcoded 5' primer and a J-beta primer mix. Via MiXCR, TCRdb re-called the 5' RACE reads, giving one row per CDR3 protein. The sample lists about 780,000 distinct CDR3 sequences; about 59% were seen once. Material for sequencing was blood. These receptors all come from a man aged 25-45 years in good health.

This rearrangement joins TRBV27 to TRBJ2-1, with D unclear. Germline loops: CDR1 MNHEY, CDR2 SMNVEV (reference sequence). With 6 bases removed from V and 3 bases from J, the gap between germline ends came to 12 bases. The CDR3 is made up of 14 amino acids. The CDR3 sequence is CASRTTNSYNEQFF. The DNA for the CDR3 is TGTGCCAGCAGGACCACTAACAGCTACAATGAGCAGTTCTTC.

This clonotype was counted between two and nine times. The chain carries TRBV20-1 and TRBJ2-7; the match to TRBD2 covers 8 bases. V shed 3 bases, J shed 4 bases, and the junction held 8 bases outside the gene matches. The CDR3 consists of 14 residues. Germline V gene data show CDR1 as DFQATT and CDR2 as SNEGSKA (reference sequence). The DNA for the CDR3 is TGCAGTGCTAGCGGGGGGGCTTTAGGGTACGAGCAGTACTTC. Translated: CSASGGALGYEQYF.

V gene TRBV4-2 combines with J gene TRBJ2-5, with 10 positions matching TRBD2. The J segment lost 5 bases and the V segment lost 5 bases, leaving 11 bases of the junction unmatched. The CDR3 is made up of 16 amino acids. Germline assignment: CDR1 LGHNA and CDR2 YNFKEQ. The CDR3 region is CASSTLSGGAVETQYF. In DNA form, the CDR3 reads TGTGCCAGCAGCACGTTAAGCGGGGGGGCCGTGGAGACCCAGTACTTC.

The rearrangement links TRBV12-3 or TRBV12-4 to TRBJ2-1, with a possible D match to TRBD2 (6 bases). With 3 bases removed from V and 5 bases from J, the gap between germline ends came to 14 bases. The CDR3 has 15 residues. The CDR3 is CASSFYRDFNNEQFF. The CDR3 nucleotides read TGTGCCAGCAGTTTCTACCGGGACTTCAACAATGAGCAGTTCTTC.

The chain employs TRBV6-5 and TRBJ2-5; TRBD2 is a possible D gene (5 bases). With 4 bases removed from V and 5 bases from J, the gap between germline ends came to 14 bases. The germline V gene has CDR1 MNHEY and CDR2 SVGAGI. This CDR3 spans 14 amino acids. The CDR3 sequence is CASSWARGQETQYF. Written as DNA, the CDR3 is TGTGCCAGCAGTTGGGCTAGAGGGCAGGAGACCCAGTACTTC.

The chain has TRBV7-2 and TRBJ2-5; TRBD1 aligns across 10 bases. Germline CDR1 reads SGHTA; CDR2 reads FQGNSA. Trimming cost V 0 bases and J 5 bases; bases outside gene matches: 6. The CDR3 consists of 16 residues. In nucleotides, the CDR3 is TGTGCCAGCAGCTTAGCGTACGACAGGGGGCTGGAGACCCAGTACTTC. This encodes CASSLAYDRGLETQYF.

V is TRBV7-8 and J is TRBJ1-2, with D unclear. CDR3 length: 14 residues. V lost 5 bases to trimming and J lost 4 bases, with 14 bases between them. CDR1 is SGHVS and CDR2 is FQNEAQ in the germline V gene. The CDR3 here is CASSPVALSYGYTF. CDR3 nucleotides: TGTGCCAGCAGCCCAGTCGCCCTGAGCTATGGCTACACCTTC.

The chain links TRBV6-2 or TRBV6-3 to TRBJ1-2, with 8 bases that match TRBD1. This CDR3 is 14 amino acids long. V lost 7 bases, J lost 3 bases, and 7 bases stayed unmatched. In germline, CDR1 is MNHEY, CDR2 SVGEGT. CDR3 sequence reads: CASTPDRAYYGYTF. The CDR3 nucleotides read TGTGCCAGCACTCCGGACAGGGCGTACTATGGCTACACCTTC.

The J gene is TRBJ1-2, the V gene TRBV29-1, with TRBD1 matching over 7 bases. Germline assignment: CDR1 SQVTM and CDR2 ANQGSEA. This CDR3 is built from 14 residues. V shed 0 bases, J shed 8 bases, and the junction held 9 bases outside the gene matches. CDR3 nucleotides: TGCAGCGTTGAAGATCGCGGAGGGGGCAGAGGCTACACCTTC. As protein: CSVEDRGGGRGYTF.

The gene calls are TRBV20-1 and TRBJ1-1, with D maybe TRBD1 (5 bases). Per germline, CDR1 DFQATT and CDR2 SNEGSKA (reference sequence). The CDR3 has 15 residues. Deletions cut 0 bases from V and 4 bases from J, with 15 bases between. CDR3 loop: CSARDSGGRSTEAFF. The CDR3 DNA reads TGCAGTGCTAGAGATTCGGGGGGAAGGAGCACTGAAGCTTTCTTT.

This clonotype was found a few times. The CDR3 DNA sequence: TGTGCCAGCAGCTTAGACCGGGCCGGCTGGAATGAGCAGTTCTTC. Translated: CASSLDRAGWNEQFF. V is TRBV7-2 and J is TRBJ2-1, with D unclear. Germline values: CDR1 SGHTA, CDR2 FQGNSA. The CDR3 totals 15 residues. Trimming removed 1 base from V and 7 bases from J, with 14 bases in between. Full variable domain (rest looked up from reference TRBV7-2 and TRBJ2-1): GAGVSQSPSNKVTEKGKDVELRCDPISGHTALYWYRQSLGQGLEFLIYFQGNSAPDKSGLPSDRFSAERTGGSVSTLTIQRTQQEDSAVYLCASSLDRAGWNEQFFGPGTRLTVL.

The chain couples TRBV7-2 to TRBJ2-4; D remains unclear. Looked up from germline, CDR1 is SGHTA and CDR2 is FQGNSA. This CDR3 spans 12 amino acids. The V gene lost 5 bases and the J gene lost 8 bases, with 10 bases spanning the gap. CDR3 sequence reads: CASSAYGDIQYF. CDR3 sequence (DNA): TGTGCCAGCAGCGCCTACGGCGACATTCAGTACTTC.

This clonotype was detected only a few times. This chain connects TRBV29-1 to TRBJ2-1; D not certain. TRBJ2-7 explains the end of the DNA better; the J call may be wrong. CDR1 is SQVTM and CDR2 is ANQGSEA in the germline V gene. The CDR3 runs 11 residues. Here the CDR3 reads CSVEEWSEQYF. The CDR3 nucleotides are TGCAGCGTTGAAGAGTGGAGCGAGCAGTACTTC.

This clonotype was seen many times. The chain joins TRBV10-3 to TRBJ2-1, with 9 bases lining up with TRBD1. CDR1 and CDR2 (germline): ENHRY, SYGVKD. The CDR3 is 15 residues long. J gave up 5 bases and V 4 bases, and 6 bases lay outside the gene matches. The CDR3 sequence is CAISAKQGADNEQFF. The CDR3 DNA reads TGTGCCATCAGTGCAAAACAGGGGGCAGACAATGAGCAGTTCTTC.

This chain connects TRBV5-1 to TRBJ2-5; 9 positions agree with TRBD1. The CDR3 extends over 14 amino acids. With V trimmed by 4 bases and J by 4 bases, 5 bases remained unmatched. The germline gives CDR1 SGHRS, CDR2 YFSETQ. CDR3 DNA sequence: TGCGCCAGCAGCCAATACAGGGGGCGAGAGACCCAGTACTTC. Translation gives CASSQYRGRETQYF. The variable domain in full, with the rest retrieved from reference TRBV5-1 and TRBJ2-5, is KAGVTQTPRYLIKTRGQQVTLSCSPISGHRSVSWYQQTPGQGLQFLFEYFSETQRNKGNFPGRFSGRQFSNSRSEMNVSTLELGDSALYLCASSQYRGRETQYFGPGTRLLVL.

The CDR3 bases are TGTGCCAGCAGCTCCCAGGGGCAGGGGCCGATCGTTCCCTCGAACGTTCAGTACTTC. Encoded protein: CASSSQGQGPIVPSNVQYF. This sequence joins TRBV21-1 and TRBJ2-4; the table gives TRBD1 as D, unverified against the DNA. TRBV21-1 is termed a pseudogene. There are 19 residues in the CDR3.

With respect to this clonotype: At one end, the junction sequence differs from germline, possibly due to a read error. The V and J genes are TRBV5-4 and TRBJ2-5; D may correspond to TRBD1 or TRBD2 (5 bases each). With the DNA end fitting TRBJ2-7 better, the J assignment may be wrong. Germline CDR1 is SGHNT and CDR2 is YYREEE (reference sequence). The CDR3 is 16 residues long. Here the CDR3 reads CAGSLANGGSAYEQYF. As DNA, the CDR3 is TGTGCCGGCAGCTTGGCAAATGGGGGTTCCGCCTACGAGCAGTACTTC.

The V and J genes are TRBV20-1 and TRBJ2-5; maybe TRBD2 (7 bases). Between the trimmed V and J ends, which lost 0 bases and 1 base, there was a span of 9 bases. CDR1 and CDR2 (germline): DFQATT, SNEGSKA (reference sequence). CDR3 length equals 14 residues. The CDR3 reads CSARDGGAQETQYF. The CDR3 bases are TGCAGTGCTAGAGATGGGGGGGCCCAAGAGACCCAGTACTTC.

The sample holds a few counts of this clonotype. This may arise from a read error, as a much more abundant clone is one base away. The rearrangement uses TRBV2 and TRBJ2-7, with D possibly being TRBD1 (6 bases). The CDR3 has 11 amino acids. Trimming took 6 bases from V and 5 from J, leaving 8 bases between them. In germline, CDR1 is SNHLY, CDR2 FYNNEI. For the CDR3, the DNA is TGTGCCAGCAGGGCAGGGGACGAGCAGTACTTC. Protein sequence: CASRAGDEQYF.

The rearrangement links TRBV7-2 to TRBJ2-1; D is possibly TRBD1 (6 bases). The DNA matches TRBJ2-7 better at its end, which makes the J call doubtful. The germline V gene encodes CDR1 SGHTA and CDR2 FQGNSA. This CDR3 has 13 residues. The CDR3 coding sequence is TGTGCCAGCAGCTCCGACAGGCAGGGGGAGCAGTACTTC. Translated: CASSSDRQGEQYF.

CDR3 amino acids: CASSPRRGLWDYEQYF. CDR3 nucleotide sequence: TGTGCCAGCAGTCCAAGGAGGGGGTTATGGGACTACGAGCAGTACTTC. The V and J genes are TRBV27 and TRBJ2-7; the D call may be TRBD1 or TRBD2 (6 bases each). V dropped 5 bases and J dropped 3 bases, with 20 bases sitting between them. Germline loops: CDR1 MNHEY, CDR2 SMNVEV (reference sequence). The CDR3 length is 16 residues.

The chain's CDR3 is CSARSPGRGGLDEQYF. CDR3 sequence (DNA): TGCAGTGCTAGAAGCCCCGGGCGGGGGGGCCTGGACGAGCAGTACTTC. V is TRBV20-1 and J is TRBJ2-5, with TRBD2 identical over 9 bases. The end of the DNA aligns better with TRBJ2-7, so the J call may be wrong. The CDR3 spans 16 residues. Germline loops: CDR1 DFQATT, CDR2 SNEGSKA (reference sequence).

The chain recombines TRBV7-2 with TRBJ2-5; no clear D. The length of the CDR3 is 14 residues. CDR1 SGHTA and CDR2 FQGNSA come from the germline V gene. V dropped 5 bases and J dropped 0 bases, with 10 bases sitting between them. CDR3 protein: CASSGRVYQETQYF. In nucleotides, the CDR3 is TGTGCCAGCAGCGGAAGGGTGTACCAAGAGACCCAGTACTTC.

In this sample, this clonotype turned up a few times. For the CDR3, the DNA is TGTGCCAGCTCACCACCGTGGGGGACAGATACGCAGTATTTT. Protein sequence: CASSPPWGTDTQYF. The V gene is TRBV18, the J gene TRBJ2-3; either TRBD1 or TRBD2 may fit D (5 bases each). The length of the CDR3 is 14 residues. Germline V gene sequence: CDR1 KGHSH, CDR2 LQKENI. Trimming cost V 0 bases and J 3 bases, with 7 bases left between them. The entire variable domain, with the rest obtained from reference TRBV18 and TRBJ2-3, is as follows: NAGVMQNPRHLVRRRGQEARLRCSPMKGHSHVYWYRQLPEEGLKFMVYLQKENIIDESGMPKERFSAEFPKEGPSILRIQQVVRGDSAAYFCASSPPWGTDTQYFGPGTRLTVL.

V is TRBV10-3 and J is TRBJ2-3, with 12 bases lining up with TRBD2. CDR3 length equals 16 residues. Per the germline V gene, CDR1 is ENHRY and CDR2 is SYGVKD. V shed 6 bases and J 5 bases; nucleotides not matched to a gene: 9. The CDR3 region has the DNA TGTGCCATCAGCAGCCTAGCGGGGGGGCCCTTAGATACGCAGTATTTT. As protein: CAISSLAGGPLDTQYF.

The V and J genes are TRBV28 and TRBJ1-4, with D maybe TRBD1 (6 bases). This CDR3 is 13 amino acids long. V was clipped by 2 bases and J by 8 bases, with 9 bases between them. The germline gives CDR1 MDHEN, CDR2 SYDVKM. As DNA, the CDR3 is TGTGCCAGCAGTTTAGAGGGGGGAGAAAAACTGTTTTTT. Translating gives CASSLEGGEKLFF. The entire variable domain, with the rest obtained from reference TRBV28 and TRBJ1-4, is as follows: DVKVTQSSRYLVKRTGEKVFLECVQDMDHENMFWYRQDPGLGLRLIYFSYDVKMKEKGDIPEGYSVSREKKERFSLILESASTNQTSMYLCASSLEGGEKLFFGSGTQLSVL.

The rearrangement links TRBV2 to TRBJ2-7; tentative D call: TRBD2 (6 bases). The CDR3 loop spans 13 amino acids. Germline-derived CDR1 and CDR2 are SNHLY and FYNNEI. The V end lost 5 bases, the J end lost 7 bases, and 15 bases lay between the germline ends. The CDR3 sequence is CASSPSDYNEQYF. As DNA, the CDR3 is TGTGCCAGCAGTCCTAGCGACTACAATGAGCAGTACTTC.

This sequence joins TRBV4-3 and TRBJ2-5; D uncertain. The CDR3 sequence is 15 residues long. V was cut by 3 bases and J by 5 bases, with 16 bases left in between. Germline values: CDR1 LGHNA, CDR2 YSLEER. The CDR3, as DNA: TGCGCCAGCAGCCAGGACCTCGCCCACGGGGAGACCCAGTACTTC. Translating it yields CASSQDLAHGETQYF.

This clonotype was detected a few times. The CDR3 here is CASSPSGRLDTQYF. DNA of the CDR3: TGTGCCAGCAGCCCTAGCGGTAGATTAGATACGCAGTATTTT. This sequence joins TRBV14 and TRBJ2-3; 7 nucleotides align to TRBD2. This CDR3 comprises 14 residues. Germline-derived CDR1 and CDR2 are SGHDN and FVKESK. V gave up 4 bases and J gave up 5 bases; unmatched junction bases: 6.

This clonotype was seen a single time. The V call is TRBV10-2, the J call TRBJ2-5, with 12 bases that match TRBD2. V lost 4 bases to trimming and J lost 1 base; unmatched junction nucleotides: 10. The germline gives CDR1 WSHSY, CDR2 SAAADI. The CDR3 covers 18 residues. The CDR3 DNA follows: TGCGCCAGCAGTGTTCCAGGACTAGCGGGGCCATTCCAAGAGACCCAGTACTTC. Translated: CASSVPGLAGPFQETQYF.